The 25 T cell receptor beta chains presented below share a single source sample, sequenced in a study of Graves' ophthalmopathy and Graves' hyperthyroidism. Amplified TCR beta CDR3 regions were obtained using RNA transcripts as template. First-round RT-PCR relied on HTBI primers, and a second-round multiplex PCR came next. MiXCR was run by TCRdb on the multiplex PCR reads, yielding one entry per CDR3 protein. The data show 650,000 to 900,000 distinct CDR3 sequences, around 40% seen once. Source material: peripheral blood. The receptors shown here come from an adult man with Graves' ophthalmopathy.

The genes are TRBV11-2 and TRBJ2-7, with D possibly being TRBD2 (7 bases). This CDR3 region has 16 residues. Trimming shortened V by 5 bases and J by 1 base, and 18 bases separated the two germline ends. Germline loops: CDR1 SGHAT, CDR2 FQNNGV. CDR3 coding DNA: TGTGCCAGCAGCCGGTCCCGGGGGGCCGTATCCTACGAGCAGTACTTC. Translation: CASSRSRGAVSYEQYF.

In the case of this clonotype: No conserved phenylalanine or tryptophan ends this CDR3, so it is likely a read error. The DNA is left out, because the CDR3 cannot be placed on it with certainty; the CDR3 is given as TCRdb lists it. This chain joins TRBV29-1 and TRBJ1-5. The CDR3 spans 12 residues, counting both ends. CDR1 is SQVTM, CDR2 ANQGSEA, per germline. Here the CDR3 reads CSVGQINQPQQA.

This clonotype was seen a handful of times. V usage is TRBV6-5 and J usage is TRBJ2-7, with D maybe TRBD1 (6 bases). Trimming left V 7 bases short and J 9 bases short, with 13 bases between. Germline V gene sequence: CDR1 MNHEY, CDR2 SVGAGI. This CDR3 contains 11 residues. The CDR3 nucleotides are TGTGCCAGCACCAAAGGGACAACGCAGTACTTC. Its protein product is CASTKGTTQYF.

The CDR3 loop reads CASSQWTPEKLFF. CDR3 coding DNA: TGTGCCAGCAGCCAATGGACCCCCGAAAAACTGTTTTTT. The chain uses TRBV7-2 and TRBJ1-4; D unclear. V was shortened by 5 bases and J by 8 bases, with 12 bases between the two germline ends. Germline values: CDR1 SGHTA, CDR2 FQGNSA. The CDR3 has 13 amino acids.

In its sample, this clonotype was seen once. The chain joins TRBV7-9 to TRBJ2-6; 9 nucleotides agree with TRBD1. The CDR3 runs to 16 residues. V gave up 5 bases and J gave up 3 bases; unmatched junction bases: 5. Germline V gene sequence: CDR1 SEHNR, CDR2 FQNEAQ (reference sequence). The CDR3 protein is CASSPPGQGGANVLTF. CDR3 sequence (DNA): TGTGCCAGCAGCCCACCGGGACAGGGTGGGGCCAACGTCCTGACTTTC.

The rearrangement uses TRBV13 and TRBJ1-5, with D maybe TRBD1 (6 bases). CDR1 and CDR2 from the germline V gene are PRHDT and FYEKMQ (reference sequence). V was pared by 6 bases and J by 7 bases, with 19 bases between. This CDR3 is 15 amino acids long. CDR3 amino acids: CASSYLGGEKQPQHF. The CDR3 DNA is TGTGCCAGCAGTTACCTCGGGGGCGAGAAGCAGCCCCAGCATTTT.

This clonotype showed up many times. The V and J genes are TRBV6-2 or TRBV6-3 and TRBJ2-5; the match to TRBD2 covers 11 bases. From germline, CDR1 is MNHEY and CDR2 SVGEGT. V shed 6 bases, J shed 3 bases, and the junction held 6 bases outside the gene matches. The CDR3 has 15 amino acids. CDR3 protein: CASSPGGLAEETQYF. CDR3 DNA sequence: TGTGCCAGCAGCCCGGGGGGACTAGCGGAAGAGACCCAGTACTTC.

This clonotype was detected once. The CDR3 spells CAIRGTSGSGEQFF. In DNA, the CDR3 is TGTGCCATCAGGGGGACTAGCGGGAGTGGAGAGCAGTTCTTC. J is TRBJ2-1 and V is TRBV10-3, with 14 bases identical to TRBD2. Trimming removed 6 bases from V and 10 bases from J; junction bases left unmatched: 5. This CDR3 region has 14 residues. CDR1 is ENHRY, CDR2 SYGVKD, per germline.

This clonotype was detected ten times or more. This sequence joins TRBV20-1 and TRBJ2-7; TRBD1 agrees at 8 bases. CDR1 is DFQATT, CDR2 SNEGSKA, per germline (reference sequence). The J segment lost 5 bases and the V segment lost 3 bases, leaving 15 bases of the junction unmatched. CDR3 length: 16 amino acids. DNA of the CDR3: TGCAGTGCTAGTGGATCGTTTCGGACAGGGATACACGAGCAGTACTTC. Translated: CSASGSFRTGIHEQYF.

This clonotype was seen more than once but under ten times. The rearrangement joins TRBV2 to TRBJ1-4; D gene uncertain. This CDR3 has 14 residues. Per germline, CDR1 SNHLY and CDR2 FYNNEI. Between the trimmed V and J ends, which lost 5 bases and 0 bases, there was a span of 7 bases. The CDR3 spells CASSYSTTNEKLFF. The CDR3 DNA sequence: TGTGCCAGCAGTTACTCCACAACTAATGAAAAACTGTTTTTT.

The chain recombines TRBV20-1 with TRBJ2-5, with TRBD2 matching 13 bases. The CDR3 sequence is 16 residues long. The ends lost 0 bases at V and 5 bases at J; junction bases unmatched: 6. The germline gives CDR1 DFQATT, CDR2 SNEGSKA (reference sequence). CDR3 loop: CSARDPLAGGSETQYF. CDR3 coding DNA: TGCAGTGCTAGAGACCCACTAGCGGGGGGGTCGGAGACCCAGTACTTC.

The CDR3 DNA reads as TGTGCCAGCAGTTACGTATCTAGCAATCAGCCCCAGCATTTT. Residues: CASSYVSSNQPQHF. The V gene is TRBV6-2 or TRBV6-3, the J gene TRBJ1-5, with D unresolved. From germline, CDR1 is MNHEY and CDR2 SVGEGT. This CDR3 is built from 14 residues. With 2 bases removed from V and 0 bases from J, the gap between germline ends came to 5 bases.

This clonotype was found once. This chain joins TRBV4-2 and TRBJ2-5, with D maybe TRBD1 (7 bases). The CDR3 has 16 amino acids. V lost 0 bases, J lost 9 bases, and 20 bases lay in between. Germline V gives CDR1 LGHNA, CDR2 YNFKEQ. CDR3 in DNA: TGTGCCAGCAGCCAAGACCCCAGGGGGGCGGGACAGCCCCAGTACTTC. Translated: CASSQDPRGAGQPQYF.

This sequence joins TRBV25-1 and TRBJ2-5; possible D gene TRBD2, 7 bases. Germline values: CDR1 MGHDK, CDR2 SYGVNS. Trimming pared 6 bases from V and 2 bases from J, leaving 16 bases between. The CDR3 is 15 residues long. As DNA, the CDR3 is TGTGCCAGCAGCCGGGGGGAGGGGGGGCAAGAGACCCAGTACTTC. This codes for CASSRGEGGQETQYF.

This clonotype was observed at least ten times. This chain connects TRBV29-1 to TRBJ1-4; 10 bases line up with TRBD1. This CDR3 spans 15 amino acids. Germline assignment: CDR1 SQVTM and CDR2 ANQGSEA. Losses at the gene ends were 7 bases for V and 8 bases for J; bases not matched to a gene: 13. CDR3: CSAKTPGQGREKLFF. CDR3 DNA sequence: TGCAGCGCCAAAACCCCGGGACAGGGGAGGGAAAAACTGTTTTTT.

In its sample, this clonotype was seen many times. The rearrangement links TRBV7-2 to TRBJ1-1; 12 bases map to TRBD1. This CDR3 has 17 amino acids. Losses at the gene ends were 1 base for V and 3 bases for J; bases not matched to a gene: 6. In germline, CDR1 is SGHTA, CDR2 FQGNSA. The CDR3 coding sequence is TGTGCCAGCAGCTTAGGAGGGGGACAGGGGGCGTACACTGAAGCTTTCTTT. Protein: CASSLGGGQGAYTEAFF.

This clonotype was seen a few times. The chain combines TRBV28 with TRBJ2-7; no clear D gene. Germline V CDR1 and CDR2: MDHEN, SYDVKM. V lost 2 bases and J 2 bases, leaving 10 bases between the germline ends. This CDR3 spans 14 amino acids. The DNA for the CDR3 is TGTGCCAGCAGTTTAATTGTCCCCCCCTACGAGCAGTACTTC. It codes for CASSLIVPPYEQYF.

This clonotype has at least ten counts. The chain links TRBV2 to TRBJ2-5; tentatively, D is TRBD2 (6 bases). The V gene lost 7 bases and the J gene lost 0 bases, with 12 bases spanning the gap. The CDR3 loop spans 14 amino acids. Germline V gene data show CDR1 as SNHLY and CDR2 as FYNNEI. CDR3 loop: CASMRRAYQETQYF. DNA for the CDR3: TGTGCCAGCATGAGGAGGGCCTACCAAGAGACCCAGTACTTC.

The chain couples TRBV2 to TRBJ1-1, with TRBD1 matching over 9 bases. CDR3 length: 14 residues. The J segment lost 10 bases and the V segment lost 5 bases, leaving 11 bases of the junction unmatched. Germline loops: CDR1 SNHLY, CDR2 FYNNEI. Here the CDR3 reads CASSLDTGQGRAFF. Here the CDR3 DNA reads TGTGCCAGCAGTTTAGACACGGGACAGGGTAGAGCTTTCTTT. Drawing the rest from reference TRBV2 and TRBJ1-1, the complete variable domain is EPEVTQTPSHQVTQMGQEVILRCVPISNHLYFYWYRQILGQKVEFLVSFYNNEISEKSEIFDDQFSVERPDGSNFTLKIRSTKLEDSAMYFCASSLDTGQGRAFFGQGTRLTVV.

This clonotype was recorded many times. This chain links TRBV2 with TRBJ1-4; D perhaps matches TRBD1 (6 bases). This CDR3 is 14 amino acids long. Germline V lookup: CDR1 SNHLY, CDR2 FYNNEI. Trimming took off 4 bases at V and 7 bases at J, with 13 bases between the two ends. CDR3 bases: TGTGCCAGCAGTGTTAGACTAGGGGGTGAAAAACTGTTTTTT. It is translated as CASSVRLGGEKLFF.

This clonotype was counted at least ten times. The V call is TRBV10-3, the J call TRBJ1-2; 8 bases agree with TRBD1. From germline, CDR1 is ENHRY and CDR2 SYGVKD. This CDR3 spans 15 amino acids. Losses at the gene ends were 4 bases for V and 5 bases for J; bases not matched to a gene: 9. The CDR3 region is CAISAPQTGDYGYTF. The CDR3 nucleotides read TGTGCCATCAGTGCCCCTCAGACAGGGGATTATGGCTACACCTTC.

The table lists this clonotype with a few counts. At one end the junction does not follow the germline gene, possibly because of a read error. V and J are TRBV10-2 and TRBJ2-7; 7 bases are shared with TRBD1. The CDR3 is 14 amino acids. The germline V gene has CDR1 WSHSY and CDR2 SAAADI. The CDR3 region has the DNA TGTGCCAGCAGGGGGACAGCTTCTACCTACGAGCAGTACTTC. Its protein is CASRGTASTYEQYF.

The chain uses TRBV7-9 and TRBJ1-4, with TRBD1 matching 8 bases. V lost 1 base and J lost 4; bases outside the gene matches: 2. Germline V gene sequence: CDR1 SEHNR, CDR2 FQNEAQ (reference sequence). The CDR3 is 15 residues long. As DNA, the CDR3 is TGTGCCAGCAGCTTAGTCGACAGGGGTAATGAAAAACTGTTTTTT. This translates into CASSLVDRGNEKLFF. Variable domain in full (rest from reference TRBV7-9 and TRBJ1-4): DTGVSQNPRHKITKRGQNVTFRCDPISEHNRLYWYRQTLGQGPEFLTYFQNEAQLEKSRLLSDRFSAERPKGSFSTLEIQRTEQGDSAMYLCASSLVDRGNEKLFFGSGTQLSVL.

The chain has TRBV29-1 and TRBJ1-5; D is undetermined. CDR3 length: 12 amino acids. Trimming pared 7 bases from V and 3 bases from J, leaving 10 bases between. Germline CDR1 is SQVTM and CDR2 is ANQGSEA. The CDR3 region is CSAEGYNQPQHF. The CDR3 nucleotides are TGCAGCGCAGAGGGCTACAATCAGCCCCAGCATTTT.

This clonotype was observed once. This chain uses TRBV29-1 with TRBJ2-7; the D gene is possibly TRBD2 (5 bases). Trimming cost V 4 bases and J 0 bases, with 10 bases left between them. CDR1 is SQVTM and CDR2 is ANQGSEA in the germline V gene. There are 13 residues in the CDR3. The CDR3 DNA follows: TGCAGCGTTGTGGCGGACTCCTCCTACGAGCAGTACTTC. Translation: CSVVADSSYEQYF.